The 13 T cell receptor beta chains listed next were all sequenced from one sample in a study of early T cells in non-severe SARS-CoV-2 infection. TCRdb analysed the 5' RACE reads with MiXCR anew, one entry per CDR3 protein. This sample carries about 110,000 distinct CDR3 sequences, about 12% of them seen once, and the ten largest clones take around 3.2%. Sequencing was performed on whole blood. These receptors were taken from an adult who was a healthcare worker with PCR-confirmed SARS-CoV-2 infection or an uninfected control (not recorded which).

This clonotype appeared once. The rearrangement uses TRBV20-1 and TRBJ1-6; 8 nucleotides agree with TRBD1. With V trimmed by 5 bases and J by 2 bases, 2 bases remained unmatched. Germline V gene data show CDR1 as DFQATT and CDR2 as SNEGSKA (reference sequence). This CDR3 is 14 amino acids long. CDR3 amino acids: CSARTGPYNSPLHF. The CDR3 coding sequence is TGCAGTGCTCGGACAGGGCCCTATAATTCACCCCTCCACTTT.

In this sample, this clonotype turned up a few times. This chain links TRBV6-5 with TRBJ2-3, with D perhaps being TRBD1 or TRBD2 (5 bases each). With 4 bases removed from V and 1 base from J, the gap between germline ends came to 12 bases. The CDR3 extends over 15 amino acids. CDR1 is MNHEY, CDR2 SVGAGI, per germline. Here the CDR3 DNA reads TGTGCCAGCAGTTCCGTCCCGGGACGCACAGATACGCAGTATTTT. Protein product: CASSSVPGRTDTQYF.

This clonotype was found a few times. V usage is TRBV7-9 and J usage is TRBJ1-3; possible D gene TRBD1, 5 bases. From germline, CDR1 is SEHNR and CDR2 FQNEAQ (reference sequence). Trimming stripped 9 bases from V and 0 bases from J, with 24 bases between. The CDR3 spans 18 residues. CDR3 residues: CASTRGTMLGSSGNTIYF. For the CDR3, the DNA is TGTGCCAGTACTCGGGGGACCATGTTAGGCAGCTCTGGAAACACCATATATTTT.

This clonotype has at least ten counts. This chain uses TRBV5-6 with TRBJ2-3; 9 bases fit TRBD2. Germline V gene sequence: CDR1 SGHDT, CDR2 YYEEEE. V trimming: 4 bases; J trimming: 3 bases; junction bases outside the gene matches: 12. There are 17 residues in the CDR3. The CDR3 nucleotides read TGTGCCAGCAGCCCACTCCCACTAGCGGGTGGGACAGATACGCAGTATTTT. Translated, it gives CASSPLPLAGGTDTQYF.

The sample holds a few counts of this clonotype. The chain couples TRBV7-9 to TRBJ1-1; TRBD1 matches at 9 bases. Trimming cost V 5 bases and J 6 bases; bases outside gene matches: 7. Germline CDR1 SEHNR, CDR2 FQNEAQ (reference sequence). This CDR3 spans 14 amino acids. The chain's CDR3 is CASSPGTGSPEAFF. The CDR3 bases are TGTGCCAGCAGCCCTGGGACAGGGAGCCCTGAAGCTTTCTTT. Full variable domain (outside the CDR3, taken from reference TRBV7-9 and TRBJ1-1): DTGVSQNPRHKITKRGQNVTFRCDPISEHNRLYWYRQTLGQGPEFLTYFQNEAQLEKSRLLSDRFSAERPKGSFSTLEIQRTEQGDSAMYLCASSPGTGSPEAFFGQGTRLTVV.

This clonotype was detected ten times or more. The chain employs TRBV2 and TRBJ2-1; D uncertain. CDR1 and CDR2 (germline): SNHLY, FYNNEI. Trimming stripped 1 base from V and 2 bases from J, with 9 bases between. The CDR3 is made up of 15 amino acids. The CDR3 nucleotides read TGTGCCAGCAGTGAAGGGACCGAACCCTACAATGAGCAGTTCTTC. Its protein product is CASSEGTEPYNEQFF.

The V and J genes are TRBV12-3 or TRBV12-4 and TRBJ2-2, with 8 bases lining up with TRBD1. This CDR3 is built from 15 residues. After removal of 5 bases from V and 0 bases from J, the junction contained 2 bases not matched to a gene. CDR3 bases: TGTGCCAGCAGTGGGACAGGCTCGAACACCGGGGAGCTGTTTTTT. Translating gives CASSGTGSNTGELFF.

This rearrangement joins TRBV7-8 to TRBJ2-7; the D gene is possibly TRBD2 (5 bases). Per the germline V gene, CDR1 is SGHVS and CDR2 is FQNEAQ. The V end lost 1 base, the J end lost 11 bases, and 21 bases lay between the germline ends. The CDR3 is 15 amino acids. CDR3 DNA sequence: TGTGCCAGCAGCTTAGGGTCTCGTAGCGCCCCCCCCAAGTACTTC. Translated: CASSLGSRSAPPKYF.

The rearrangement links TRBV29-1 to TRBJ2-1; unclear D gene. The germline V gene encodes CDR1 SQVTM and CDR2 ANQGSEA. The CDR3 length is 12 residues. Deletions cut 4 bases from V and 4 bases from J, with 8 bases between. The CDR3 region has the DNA TGCAGCGTTGCGAACTTTTACAATGAGCAGTTCTTC. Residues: CSVANFYNEQFF.

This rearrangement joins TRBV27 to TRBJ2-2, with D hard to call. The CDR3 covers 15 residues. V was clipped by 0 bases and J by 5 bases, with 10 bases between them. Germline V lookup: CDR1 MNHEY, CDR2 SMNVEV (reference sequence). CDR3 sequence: CASSLSHSSTGELFF. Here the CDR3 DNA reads TGTGCCAGCAGTTTATCGCACAGTTCAACCGGGGAGCTGTTTTTT.

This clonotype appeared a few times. CDR3 nucleotides: TGTGCCAACGGAGATAACACCGGGGAGCTGTTTTTT. This translates into CANGDNTGELFF. This chain joins TRBV12-3 or TRBV12-4 and TRBJ2-2; no definite D call. The CDR3 is 12 amino acids. V gave up 10 bases and J gave up 2 bases, with 8 bases separating them.

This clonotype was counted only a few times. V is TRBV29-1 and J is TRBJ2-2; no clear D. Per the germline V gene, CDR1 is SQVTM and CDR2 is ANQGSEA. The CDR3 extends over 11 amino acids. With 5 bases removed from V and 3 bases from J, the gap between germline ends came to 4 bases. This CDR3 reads CSVPYTGELFF. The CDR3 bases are TGCAGCGTTCCTTACACCGGGGAGCTGTTTTTT.

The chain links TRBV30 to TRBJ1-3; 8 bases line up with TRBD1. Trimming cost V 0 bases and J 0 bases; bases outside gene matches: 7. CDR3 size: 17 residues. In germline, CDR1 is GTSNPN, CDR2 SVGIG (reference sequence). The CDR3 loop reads CAWSVRARGPSGNTIYF. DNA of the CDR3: TGTGCCTGGAGTGTACGAGCCAGGGGGCCCTCTGGAAACACCATATATTTT.